This section outlines one TCR beta chain sequence together with its context. Its antigen is not identified. Relapses following autologous stem cell transplantation were seen in all patients, with brentuximab vedotin exposure varying. CDR3 size: 13 residues. Deletions cut 6 bases from V and 1 base from J, with 12 bases between. CDR1 SQVTM and CDR2 ANQGSEA come from the germline V gene. These data are taken from a study of PD-1 blockade in classical Hodgkin lymphoma. Across the whole study: Patients were dosed intravenously with nivolumab at 3 mg/kg every 2 weeks. The study's findings and limits: What drove the repertoire differences, possibly disease activity or prior therapy, has not been defined.

Measured with immunoSEQ multiplex PCR; TCRdb has only the in-frame clones, and not every one. Of tens of thousands of clones listed, 70% to 90% are singletons. V usage is TRBV29-1 and J usage is TRBJ1-1, with D perhaps matching TRBD1 (5 bases). Sequencing was performed on peripheral blood mononuclear cells (PBMCs), taken before the second cycle of nivolumab. The sequence derives from a human donor with classical Hodgkin lymphoma. CDR3 amino acids: CSVARATNTEAFF. CDR3 bases: TGCAGCGTCGCCAGGGCAACGAACACTGAAGCTTTCTTT.